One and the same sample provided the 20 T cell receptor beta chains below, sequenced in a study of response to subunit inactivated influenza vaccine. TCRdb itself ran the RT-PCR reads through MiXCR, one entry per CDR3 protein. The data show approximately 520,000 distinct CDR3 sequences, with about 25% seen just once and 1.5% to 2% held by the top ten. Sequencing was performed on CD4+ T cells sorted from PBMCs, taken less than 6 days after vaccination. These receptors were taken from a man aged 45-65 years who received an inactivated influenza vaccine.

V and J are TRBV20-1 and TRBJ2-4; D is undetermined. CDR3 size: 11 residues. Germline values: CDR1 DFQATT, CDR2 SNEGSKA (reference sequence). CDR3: CRVLAKNIQYF. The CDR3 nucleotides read TGCAGGGTTTTAGCCAAAAACATTCAGTACTTC.

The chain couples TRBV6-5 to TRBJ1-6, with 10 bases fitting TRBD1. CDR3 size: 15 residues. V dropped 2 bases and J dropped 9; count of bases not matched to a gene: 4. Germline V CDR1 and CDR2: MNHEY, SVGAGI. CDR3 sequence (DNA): TGTGCCAGCAGTTACGGGGACAGGGGTAGTTCACCCCTCCACTTT. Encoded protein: CASSYGDRGSSPLHF.

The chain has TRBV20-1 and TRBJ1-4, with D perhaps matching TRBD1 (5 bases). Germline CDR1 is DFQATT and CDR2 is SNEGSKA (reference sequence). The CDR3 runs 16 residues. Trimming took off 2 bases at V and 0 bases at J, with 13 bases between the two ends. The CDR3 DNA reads TGCAGTGCTAGAATTGGGAGCAGGGCAACTAATGAAAAACTGTTTTTT. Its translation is CSARIGSRATNEKLFF.

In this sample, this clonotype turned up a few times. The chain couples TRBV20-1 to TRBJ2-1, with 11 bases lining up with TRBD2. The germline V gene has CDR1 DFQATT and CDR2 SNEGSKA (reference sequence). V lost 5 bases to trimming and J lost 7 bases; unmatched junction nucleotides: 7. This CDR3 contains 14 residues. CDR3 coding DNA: TGCAGTGCTGATCCTAGCGGGAGGATTAATGAGCAGTTCTTC. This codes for CSADPSGRINEQFF.

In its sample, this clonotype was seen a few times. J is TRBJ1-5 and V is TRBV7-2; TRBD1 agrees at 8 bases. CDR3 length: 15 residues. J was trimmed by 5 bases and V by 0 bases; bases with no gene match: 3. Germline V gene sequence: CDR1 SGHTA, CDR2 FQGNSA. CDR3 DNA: TGTGCCAGCAGCTTAGCCCCAGGGGGCGATCAGCCCCAGCATTTT. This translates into CASSLAPGGDQPQHF.

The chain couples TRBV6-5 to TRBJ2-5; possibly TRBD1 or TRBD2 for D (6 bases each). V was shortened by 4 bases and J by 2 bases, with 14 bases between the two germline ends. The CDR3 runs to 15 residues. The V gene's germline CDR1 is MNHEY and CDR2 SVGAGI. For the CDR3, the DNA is TGTGCCAGCAGTTCATGGGGGGCCACACAAGAGACCCAGTACTTC. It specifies CASSSWGATQETQYF.

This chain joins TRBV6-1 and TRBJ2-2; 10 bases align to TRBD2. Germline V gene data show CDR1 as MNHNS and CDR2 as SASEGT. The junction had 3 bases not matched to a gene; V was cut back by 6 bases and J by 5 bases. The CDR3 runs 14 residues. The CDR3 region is CASRLAGVTGELFF. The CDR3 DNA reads TGTGCCAGCAGGCTAGCGGGGGTAACCGGGGAGCTGTTTTTT.

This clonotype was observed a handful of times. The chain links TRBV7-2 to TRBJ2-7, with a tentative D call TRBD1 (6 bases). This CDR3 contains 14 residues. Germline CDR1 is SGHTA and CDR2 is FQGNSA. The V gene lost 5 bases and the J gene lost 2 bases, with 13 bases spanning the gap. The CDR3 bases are TGTGCCAGCAGCCAAAAAACAGGGACCTACGAGCAGTACTTC. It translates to CASSQKTGTYEQYF. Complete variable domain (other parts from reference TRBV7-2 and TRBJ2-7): GAGVSQSPSNKVTEKGKDVELRCDPISGHTALYWYRQSLGQGLEFLIYFQGNSAPDKSGLPSDRFSAERTGGSVSTLTIQRTQQEDSAVYLCASSQKTGTYEQYFGPGTRLTVT.

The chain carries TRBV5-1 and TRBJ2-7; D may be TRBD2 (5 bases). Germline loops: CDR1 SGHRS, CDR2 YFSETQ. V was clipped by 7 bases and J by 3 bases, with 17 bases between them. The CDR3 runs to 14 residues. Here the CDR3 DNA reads TGCGCCAGCCAACCTACCGGGAAAAACTACGAGCAGTACTTC. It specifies CASQPTGKNYEQYF. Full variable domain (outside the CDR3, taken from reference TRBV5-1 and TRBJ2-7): KAGVTQTPRYLIKTRGQQVTLSCSPISGHRSVSWYQQTPGQGLQFLFEYFSETQRNKGNFPGRFSGRQFSNSRSEMNVSTLELGDSALYLCASQPTGKNYEQYFGPGTRLTVT.

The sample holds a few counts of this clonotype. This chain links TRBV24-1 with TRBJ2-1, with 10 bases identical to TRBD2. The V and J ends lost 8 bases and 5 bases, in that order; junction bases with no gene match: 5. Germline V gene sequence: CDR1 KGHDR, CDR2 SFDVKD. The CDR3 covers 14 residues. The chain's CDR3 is CATTSGRENNEQFF. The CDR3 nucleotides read TGTGCCACCACAAGCGGGAGGGAGAACAATGAGCAGTTCTTC.

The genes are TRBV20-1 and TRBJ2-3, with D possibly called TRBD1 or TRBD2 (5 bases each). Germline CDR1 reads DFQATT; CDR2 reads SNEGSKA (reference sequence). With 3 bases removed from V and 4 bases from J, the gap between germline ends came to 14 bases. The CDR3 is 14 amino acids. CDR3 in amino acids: CSARDPRGADTQYF. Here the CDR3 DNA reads TGCAGTGCTAGGGACCCCAGAGGGGCAGATACGCAGTATTTT.

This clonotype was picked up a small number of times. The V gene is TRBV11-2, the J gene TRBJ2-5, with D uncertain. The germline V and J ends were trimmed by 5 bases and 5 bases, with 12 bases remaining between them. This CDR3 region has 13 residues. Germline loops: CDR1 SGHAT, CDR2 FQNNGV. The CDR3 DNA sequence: TGTGCCAGCAGCCATCCCTCGCGGGAGACCCAGTACTTC. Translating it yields CASSHPSRETQYF. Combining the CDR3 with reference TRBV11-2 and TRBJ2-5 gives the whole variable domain EAGVAQSPRYKIIEKRQSVAFWCNPISGHATLYWYQQILGQGPKLLIQFQNNGVVDDSQLPKDRFSAERLKGVDSTLKIQPAKLEDSAVYLCASSHPSRETQYFGPGTRLLVL.

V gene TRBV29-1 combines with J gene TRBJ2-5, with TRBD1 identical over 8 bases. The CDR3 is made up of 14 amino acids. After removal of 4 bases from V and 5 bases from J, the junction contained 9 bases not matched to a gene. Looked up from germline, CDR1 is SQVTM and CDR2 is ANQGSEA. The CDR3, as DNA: TGCAGCGTTGTACCAGGGGGCTCTCTGGAGACCCAGTACTTC. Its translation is CSVVPGGSLETQYF. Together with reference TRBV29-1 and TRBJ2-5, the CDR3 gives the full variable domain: SAVISQKPSRDICQRGTSLTIQCQVDSQVTMMFWYRQQPGQSLTLIATANQGSEATYESGFVIDKFPISRPNLTFSTLTVSNMSPEDSSIYLCSVVPGGSLETQYFGPGTRLLVL.

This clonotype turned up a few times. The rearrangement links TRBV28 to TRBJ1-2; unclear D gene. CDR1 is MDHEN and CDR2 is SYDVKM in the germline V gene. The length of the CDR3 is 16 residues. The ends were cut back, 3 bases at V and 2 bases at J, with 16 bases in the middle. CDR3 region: CASSFPSGAGNYGYTF. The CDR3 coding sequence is TGTGCCAGCAGTTTCCCATCTGGTGCGGGCAACTATGGCTACACCTTC.

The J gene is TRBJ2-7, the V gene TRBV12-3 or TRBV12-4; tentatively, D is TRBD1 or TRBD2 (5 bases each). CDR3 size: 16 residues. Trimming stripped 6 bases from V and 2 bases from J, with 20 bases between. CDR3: CASSLGLGTLTYEQYF. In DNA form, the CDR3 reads TGTGCCAGCAGCCTAGGATTAGGGACGCTTACCTACGAGCAGTACTTC.

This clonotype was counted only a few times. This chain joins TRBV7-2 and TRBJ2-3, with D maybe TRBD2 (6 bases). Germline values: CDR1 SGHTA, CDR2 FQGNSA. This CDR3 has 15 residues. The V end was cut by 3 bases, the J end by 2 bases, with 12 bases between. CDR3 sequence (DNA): TGTGCCAGCAGCTTTCGGGACTTATACACAGATACGCAGTATTTT. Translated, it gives CASSFRDLYTDTQYF.

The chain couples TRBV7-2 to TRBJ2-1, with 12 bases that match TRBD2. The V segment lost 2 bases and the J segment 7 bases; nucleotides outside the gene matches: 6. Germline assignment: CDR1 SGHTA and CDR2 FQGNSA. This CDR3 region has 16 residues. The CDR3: CASSLYLLAGGNEQFF. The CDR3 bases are TGTGCCAGCAGCTTATATTTACTAGCGGGGGGAAATGAGCAGTTCTTC.

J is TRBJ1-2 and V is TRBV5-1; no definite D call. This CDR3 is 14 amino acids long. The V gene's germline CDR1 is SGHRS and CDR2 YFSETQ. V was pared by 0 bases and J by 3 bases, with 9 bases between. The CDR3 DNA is TGCGCCAGCAGCTTGGATCCCAGAGACTATGGCTACACCTTC. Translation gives CASSLDPRDYGYTF.

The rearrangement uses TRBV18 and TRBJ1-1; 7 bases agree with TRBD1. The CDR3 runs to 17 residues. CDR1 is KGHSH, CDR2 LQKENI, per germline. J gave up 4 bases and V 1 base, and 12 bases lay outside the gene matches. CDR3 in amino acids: CASSPRQGGVGSTEAFF. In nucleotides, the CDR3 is TGTGCCAGCTCACCACGACAGGGAGGTGTTGGGAGCACTGAAGCTTTCTTT.

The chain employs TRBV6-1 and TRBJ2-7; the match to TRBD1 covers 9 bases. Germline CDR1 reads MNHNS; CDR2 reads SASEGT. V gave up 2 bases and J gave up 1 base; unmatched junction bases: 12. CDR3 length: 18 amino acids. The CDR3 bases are TGTGCCAGCAGTGAAAGGTCGGTAAAACAGGGGGCTTCCTACGAGCAGTACTTC. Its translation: CASSERSVKQGASYEQYF.